This T cell receptor beta chain was identified during a study of T cell changes during pregnancy in multiple sclerosis. Repertoires were generated with immunoSEQ multiplex PCR, while TCRdb's copy carries only in-frame clones and drops some. The sample carries some 31,000 clones, 90% recorded once. V lost 5 bases and J lost 4, with 18 bases in between. Germline CDR1 reads LNHDA; CDR2 reads SQIVND (reference sequence). The CDR3 spans 16 residues. Sample: CD4+ T cells from peripheral blood mononuclear cells, taken in the second trimester of pregnancy. The sequence derives from a female donor in good health, enrolled as a control in a pregnancy study. V gene TRBV19 combines with J gene TRBJ1-5; tentatively, D is TRBD1 (5 bases). The chain's CDR3 is CASSGAQGSWNQPQHF. Here the CDR3 DNA reads TGTGCCAGTAGTGGGGCCCAGGGATCGTGGAATCAGCCCCAGCATTTT.